The clone carrying this T cell receptor (beta chain) was recorded only once. The target antigen is unknown. The data were taken from a study of T cell responses to AZD1222 COVID-19 vaccine. Points from the study as a whole: Repertoires in all cases were sampled only once the peak T cell response had passed.

The assay was immunoSEQ multiplex PCR, and TCRdb's table has in-frame clones only and misses some. The sample holds about 150,000 clones, less than 95% seen once. Germline V gene lookup returns CDR1 SGHDT and CDR2 YYEEEE. The CDR3 totals 11 residues. V was trimmed by 6 bases and J by 5 bases, leaving 8 bases between them. The material sequenced was peripheral blood, taken on day 0 of AZD1222 vaccination. The gene calls are TRBV5-6 and TRBJ1-2; the D is unclear. The TCR originated in an adult in good health. The CDR3 DNA is TGTGCCAGCACCGTGGGGTATGGCTACACCTTC. It codes for CASTVGYGYTF.